Listed below are T cell receptor beta chains from one sample, sequenced in a study of blood T cell repertoires in COVID-19. This table comes from immunoSEQ multiplex PCR, and its TCRdb copy is limited to in-frame clones, with some not included. The repertoire has 30,000 to 35,000 clones, around 75% of them found once; the top ten carry roughly 14%. Sequencing was performed on peripheral blood. The receptor source for this set is a man older than 75 with active or convalescent COVID-19. CDR3s include the opening cysteine and the closing phenylalanine or tryptophan. A D gene is named only where the DNA matches it firmly. Expanded clones are given a class, and other clones once, few, many or no size at all.

d_call	v_call	clone_size	j_call	cdr3_nt	cdr3_aa
TRBD1	TRBV6-5	few	TRBJ2-7	TGTGCCGCAAGGACAGGGGGAAGCTACGAGCAGTACTTC	CAARTGGSYEQYF
TRBD1	TRBV2	-	TRBJ2-6	TGTGCCAGCAGTGAATTCGGCAGGGGGCAATCGGACCTGACTTTC	CASSEFGRGQSDLTF
TRBD2	TRBV10-3	-	TRBJ2-5	TGTGCCATCAGTAGCAATGAGGGACTAGCGGGACCTAAGACCCAGTACTTC	CAISSNEGLAGPKTQYF
TRBD1	TRBV5-1	-	TRBJ1-2	TGCGCCAGCAGCACTGGACAGGGAAAAGGGTATGGCTACACCTTC	CASSTGQGKGYGYTF
-	TRBV7-2	-	TRBJ2-7	TGTGCCAGCAGCTCGAGTGGTGGAGCCTACGAGCAGTACTTC	CASSSSGGAYEQYF
-	TRBV5-4	-	TRBJ2-5	TGTGCCAGCAGCTTGCAGGCTACACAAGAGACCCAGTACTTC	CASSLQATQETQYF
-	TRBV10-3	once	TRBJ1-3	TGTGCCATCAGTGAAGGGGGACCTTTTACTGGAAACACCATATATTTT	CAISEGGPFTGNTIYF
-	TRBV7-9	-	TRBJ1-3	TGTGCCAGCAGCCGGGACTCAGGACACTCTGGAAACACCATATATTTT	CASSRDSGHSGNTIYF
TRBD1	TRBV28	-	TRBJ1-2	TGTGCCATCGATGTACAGGGGAATGGCTACACCTTC	CAIDVQGNGYTF
TRBD1	TRBV27	-	TRBJ2-7	TGTGCCAGCAGTTTGGACGGGACAGGGCCCTACGAGCAGTACTTC	CASSLDGTGPYEQYF
-	TRBV20-1	-	TRBJ1-1	TGCAGTGCTAGAGATATAACTGAAGCTTTCTTT	CSARDITEAFF
TRBD1	TRBV5-1	-	TRBJ1-2	TGCGCCAGCAGCACACGGACAGGGAACCTTGGCTACACCTTC	CASSTRTGNLGYTF
-	TRBV10-3	few	TRBJ2-1	TGTGCCATCAGTCAGGCAGGGCTCTCCTACAATGAGCAGTTCTTC	CAISQAGLSYNEQFF
TRBD1	TRBV28	-	TRBJ2-1	TGTGCCAGCAGTTTAACAGGGGTCGAGTTCTTC	CASSLTGVEFF
-	TRBV5-1	-	TRBJ2-5	TGCGCCAGCAGTCCGACAGGAGTGGAAGAGACCCAGTACTTC	CASSPTGVEETQYF
-	TRBV5-1	few	TRBJ1-1	TGCGCCAGCAGCTTGGTGGGGGAGGACGGCGAAGCTTTCTTT	CASSLVGEDGEAFF
-	TRBV7-9	-	TRBJ2-1	TGTGCCAGCAGCTTAGGCACCGCAGGACTGTACAATGAGCAGTTCTTC	CASSLGTAGLYNEQFF
-	TRBV28	-	TRBJ1-6	TGTGCCAGCAGTTTACAGGGGTCCCATTCACCCCTCCACTTT	CASSLQGSHSPLHF
-	TRBV15	-	TRBJ2-1	TGTGCCACCAGCAGTTTTCAATACAATGAGCAGTTCTTC	CATSSFQYNEQFF
TRBD2	TRBV5-5	-	TRBJ2-3	TGTGCCAGCAGCTTTGGACTAGCGGGATCGACAGATACGCAGTATTTT	CASSFGLAGSTDTQYF
TRBD1	TRBV11-2	-	TRBJ1-1	TGTGCCAGCAGCTCGGTCCGGACAGGGATTGAAGCTTTCTTT	CASSSVRTGIEAFF
TRBD1	TRBV6-4	-	TRBJ1-1	TGTGCCAGCAGTCCTGGGACAGGTAACACTGAAGCTTTCTTT	CASSPGTGNTEAFF
-	TRBV3-1/TRBV3-2	-	TRBJ2-2	TGTGCCAGCAGACCTCGGTTTGGGGCTAGGGCCGGGGAGCTGTTTTTT	CASRPRFGARAGELFF
TRBD1	TRBV9	-	TRBJ1-2	TGTGCCAGCAGCGCGACAGGGCTTAACTATGGCTACACCTTC	CASSATGLNYGYTF
TRBD2	TRBV28	-	TRBJ2-1	TGTGCCAGCAGTTTAGCGGGAGGAACGGACAATGAGCAGTTCTTC	CASSLAGGTDNEQFF
TRBD2	TRBV20-1	-	TRBJ2-1	TGCAGTGCTAGTAGGACTAGCGGAGGGACAGCTTACTACAATGAGCAGTTCTTC	CSASRTSGGTAYYNEQFF
-	TRBV18	-	TRBJ1-4	TGTGCCAGCTCACCACCGGTATATGCGGGGGAAAAACTGTTTTTT	CASSPPVYAGEKLFF
-	TRBV5-4	-	TRBJ1-1	TGTGCCAGCAGCTTGGGGGGACAAATGGTCACTGAAGCTTTCTTT	CASSLGGQMVTEAFF
-	TRBV10-3	-	TRBJ2-3	TGTGCCATCAGTGACAGCGGGAGCACAGATACGCAGTATTTT	CAISDSGSTDTQYF
TRBD1	TRBV5-1	-	TRBJ1-6	TGCGCCAGCAGCGTTGGACAGGGCGGCTCCTATAATTCACCCCTCCACTTT	CASSVGQGGSYNSPLHF
-	TRBV19	once	TRBJ2-1	TGTGCCAGTAGTACAGCGGGCAATGAGCAGTTCTTC	CASSTAGNEQFF
-	TRBV15	-	TRBJ1-2	TGTGCCACCAGCAGACGGCCAGGGGGCTACACCTTC	CATSRRPGGYTF
TRBD2	TRBV19	once	TRBJ2-7	TGTGCCAGTAGTTCGCGGACTAGCGGACCCTACGAGCAGTACTTC	CASSSRTSGPYEQYF